This T cell receptor beta chain appears in the sequencing data of a study of blood T cells in healthy people across ages. V lost 7 bases and J lost 1, with 17 bases in between. There are 16 residues in the CDR3. Germline V gene data show CDR1 as LGHNT and CDR2 as FRNRAP. For the second PCR, which ran for roughly 6 to 12 cycles, a sample-barcoded 5' primer and a J-beta primer mix were used. TCRdb analysed the 5' RACE reads with MiXCR anew, one entry per CDR3 protein. There are around 790,000 distinct CDR3 sequences in the sample; approximately 44% occur only once, and 15% to 25% lies in the top ten. The source material was blood. This chain connects TRBV12-5 to TRBJ1-5; maybe TRBD1 (6 bases). This receptor was obtained from a man aged 55 to 69 in good health. CDR3 DNA: TGTGCTAGTGCCGCTTTGGGGGGCTTGAGCAATCAGCCCCAGCATTTT. Translating gives CASAALGGLSNQPQHF.